Listed here is a single T cell receptor beta chain. Its cognate antigen is unknown. The CDR3 covers 12 residues. V was clipped by 5 bases and J by 2 bases, with 7 bases between them. Germline CDR1 and CDR2: SGHRS and YFSETQ. This record comes from a study of lymphopenia after photon versus proton radiotherapy. Findings of the study overall: Relative stability marked proton patients; photon patients lost diversity and naive cells. Only patients who died were analyzed for survival; proton advantage is unproven. Post-nadir TCR diversity decline inversely tracked overall survival among those who died.

Assay: immunoSEQ multiplex PCR; the TCRdb copy retains only in-frame clones and omits some. The sample includes over 50,000 clones, about 86% seen only once; the top ten take about 2.5%. Sequencing was performed on peripheral blood, taken from a patient treated with photon-based radiotherapy. The chain carries TRBV5-1 and TRBJ2-5; the D is unclear. The sequence came from a man in his forties or fifties with gastric cancer. The CDR3 spells CASRVRQETQYF. In DNA, the CDR3 is TGCGCCAGCAGGGTGAGACAAGAGACCCAGTACTTC.